The 5 T cell receptor beta chains below all came from one sample that was sequenced in a study of T-cell memory formation after mild COVID-19. Via MiXCR, TCRdb re-called the 5' RACE reads, giving one row per CDR3 protein. Of under 300,000 distinct CDR3 sequences listed, 9.4% are singletons. Sequencing was done on a sample of PBMCs or a T cell subset sorted from them (not recorded which). The receptors here all came from a man younger than 35 who had mild COVID-19 (a few samples of this study predate the infection). Cell type and time point are not known.

The rearrangement joins TRBV11-2 to TRBJ1-1; no reliable D call. Germline V lookup: CDR1 SGHAT, CDR2 FQNNGV. CDR3 length equals 16 residues. Trimming left V 0 bases short and J 5 bases short, with 16 bases between. The CDR3 sequence: CASSLEEVNPGTEAFF. The CDR3 bases are TGTGCCAGCAGCTTAGAGGAAGTCAACCCGGGGACTGAAGCTTTCTTT.

V is TRBV7-6 and J is TRBJ1-1, with D possibly TRBD1 on 5 matching bases. Per germline, CDR1 SGHVS and CDR2 FNYEAQ. V was clipped by 5 bases and J by 8 bases, with 15 bases between them. The CDR3 extends over 13 amino acids. The DNA for the CDR3 is TGTGCCAGCAGCCCCCTTGACAGAAGCGAAGCTTTCTTT. Its protein is CASSPLDRSEAFF.

CDR3 amino acids: CASSQGPSANYGYTF. CDR3 DNA sequence: TGCGCCAGCAGCCAAGGGCCGTCAGCTAACTATGGCTACACCTTC. The chain carries TRBV4-1 and TRBJ1-2, with D unclear. Per germline, CDR1 MGHRA and CDR2 YSYEKL. Trimming pared 1 base from V and 0 bases from J, leaving 9 bases between. The CDR3 totals 15 residues.

The genes are TRBV7-2 and TRBJ2-5; 11 nucleotides align to TRBD1. This CDR3 has 14 amino acids. Losses at the gene ends were 5 bases for V and 5 bases for J; bases not matched to a gene: 4. Germline CDR1 and CDR2: SGHTA and FQGNSA. For the CDR3, the DNA is TGTGCCAGCAGCATGGACAGGGGGCACGAGACCCAGTACTTC. It translates to CASSMDRGHETQYF.

The chain uses TRBV29-1 and TRBJ1-3; D gene unclear. The germline V gene has CDR1 SQVTM and CDR2 ANQGSEA. This CDR3 contains 12 residues. V lost 4 bases and J lost 4, with 8 bases in between. The CDR3 bases are TGCAGCGTTGCAGCGGCCGGAAACACCATATATTTT. Its translation is CSVAAAGNTIYF.